Below, 15 T cell receptor beta chains from the same sample are listed, as sequenced in a study of PD-L1 blockade in urothelial cancer. Profiling relied on immunoSEQ multiplex PCR, and the TCRdb table lists in-frame clones only, not all of them. The sample includes some 45,000 clones, about 87% of them seen just once. This sample comprised PBMCs, obtained around atezolizumab (anti-PD-L1) treatment. All receptors derive from an elderly man with urothelial cancer.

V and J are TRBV19 and TRBJ1-2; the D gene is possibly TRBD1 (6 bases). The CDR3 loop spans 12 amino acids. CDR1 is LNHDA, CDR2 SQIVND, per germline (reference sequence). V was pared by 5 bases and J by 8 bases, with 12 bases between. CDR3 sequence (DNA): TGTGCCAGTAGTTCCCACAGGGACGGCTACACCTTC. This sequence encodes CASSSHRDGYTF.

The chain has TRBV19 and TRBJ2-7, with TRBD1 matching over 8 bases. From germline, CDR1 is LNHDA and CDR2 SQIVND (reference sequence). CDR3 size: 15 residues. J lost 2 bases, V lost 7 bases, and 10 bases had no gene match. This chain's CDR3 is CASKVQGQATYEQYF. In DNA form, the CDR3 reads TGTGCCAGTAAGGTCCAGGGACAGGCTACCTACGAGCAGTACTTC.

The rearrangement uses TRBV4-1 and TRBJ2-7; D is possibly TRBD1 (6 bases). The germline gives CDR1 MGHRA, CDR2 YSYEKL. V lost 4 bases and J 5 bases, leaving 12 bases between the germline ends. This CDR3 spans 13 amino acids. The CDR3 DNA follows: TGCGCCAGCAGCCCCGGGACATGGAACGAGCAGTACTTC. It specifies CASSPGTWNEQYF.

This chain uses TRBV5-1 with TRBJ2-3; unclear D gene. The CDR3 length is 13 residues. The germline CDR1 and CDR2 sequences are SGHRS and YFSETQ. Between the trimmed V and J ends, which lost 1 base and 4 bases, there was a span of 7 bases. The CDR3 bases are TGCGCCAGCAGCTTGATGGCTCCAGATACGCAGTATTTT. It encodes CASSLMAPDTQYF.

V and J are TRBV21-1 and TRBJ2-3; TRBD1 is taken as the D call from the table, unchecked against the DNA. TRBV21-1 is a pseudogene segment. The CDR3 extends over 17 amino acids. The CDR3 region has the DNA TGTGCCCCCTGCATGGGACAGACGTTTTGGGGCACAGATACGCAGTATTTT. It is translated as CAPCMGQTFWGTDTQYF.

V and J are TRBV6-1 and TRBJ1-4; 9 bases line up with TRBD1. Unmatched junction bases numbered 5, after V lost 9 bases and J lost 3 bases. The CDR3 is made up of 14 amino acids. Germline V gene data show CDR1 as MNHNS and CDR2 as SASEGT. CDR3 loop: CASTGGLSNEKLFF. The CDR3 DNA is TGTGCCAGTACAGGGGGCCTTTCTAATGAAAAACTGTTTTTT.

The rearrangement joins TRBV12-5 to TRBJ2-7; TRBD2 might be the D (6 bases). This CDR3 spans 14 amino acids. Germline assignment: CDR1 LGHNT and CDR2 FRNRAP. Deletions cut 5 bases from V and 6 bases from J, with 17 bases between. The CDR3 DNA follows: TGTGCTAGTGGTACGACTAGTCGGGCAGGCGAGCAGTACTTC. Residues: CASGTTSRAGEQYF.

This sequence joins TRBV20-1 and TRBJ2-3; D not certain. Trimming shortened V by 7 bases and J by 4 bases, and 9 bases separated the two germline ends. This CDR3 is built from 11 residues. Germline CDR1 is DFQATT and CDR2 is SNEGSKA (reference sequence). In DNA, the CDR3 is TGCAGTGTCCCCGTCGCAGATACGCAGTATTTT. Amino acids: CSVPVADTQYF.

The J gene is TRBJ2-6, the V gene TRBV5-6; D may be TRBD2 (5 bases). Germline CDR1 is SGHDT and CDR2 is YYEEEE. This CDR3 region has 14 residues. V was trimmed by 5 bases and J by 4 bases, leaving 10 bases between them. CDR3 nucleotides: TGTGCCAGCAGTGAGGGCGGCGGGGCCAACGTCCTGACTTTC. Encoded protein: CASSEGGGANVLTF.

The gene calls are TRBV9 and TRBJ2-2; 9 nucleotides agree with TRBD2. This CDR3 contains 16 residues. V was pared by 2 bases and J by 2 bases, with 4 bases of the junction left unmatched. Germline values: CDR1 SGDLS, CDR2 YYNGEE. The CDR3 region is CASSVGGRANTGELFF. Written as DNA, the CDR3 is TGTGCCAGCAGCGTTGGCGGGAGGGCCAACACCGGGGAGCTGTTTTTT.

The chain couples TRBV28 to TRBJ1-5, with D hard to call. V shed 5 bases and J shed 4 bases, with 15 bases lying between them. The CDR3 runs to 15 residues. Germline CDR1 is MDHEN and CDR2 is SYDVKM. CDR3 sequence (DNA): TGTGCCAGCAGTATCAAATCAGGATTTAATCAGCCCCAGCATTTT. Its protein is CASSIKSGFNQPQHF. The full variable domain, its missing parts supplied by reference TRBV28 and TRBJ1-5, is DVKVTQSSRYLVKRTGEKVFLECVQDMDHENMFWYRQDPGLGLRLIYFSYDVKMKEKGDIPEGYSVSREKKERFSLILESASTNQTSMYLCASSIKSGFNQPQHFGDGTRLSIL.

The chain couples TRBV2 to TRBJ2-2, with 7 bases identical to TRBD1. CDR1 is SNHLY and CDR2 is FYNNEI in the germline V gene. The CDR3 totals 14 residues. After removal of 6 bases from V and 1 base from J, the junction contained 2 bases not matched to a gene. For the CDR3, the DNA is TGTGCCAGCAGCCGACAGGGGAACACCGGGGAGCTGTTTTTT. Residues: CASSRQGNTGELFF.

V usage is TRBV5-1 and J usage is TRBJ2-3; 8 bases agree with TRBD1. The V and J ends lost 2 bases and 2 bases, in that order; junction bases with no gene match: 10. The CDR3 has 17 residues. Germline CDR1 reads SGHRS; CDR2 reads YFSETQ. The CDR3 protein is CASSLSGGLTITDTQYF. The CDR3 region has the DNA TGCGCCAGCAGCTTATCAGGGGGCCTTACCATCACAGATACGCAGTATTTT.

CDR3 loop: CSVNRATEAFF. The CDR3 DNA reads as TGCAGCGTCAACAGGGCCACTGAAGCTTTCTTT. This chain connects TRBV29-1 to TRBJ1-1; TRBD1 might be the D (6 bases). CDR3 size: 11 residues. Deletions cut 6 bases from V and 4 bases from J, with 9 bases between. Per the germline V gene, CDR1 is SQVTM and CDR2 is ANQGSEA.

The genes are TRBV5-1 and TRBJ1-5, with TRBD1 matching over 11 bases. V gave up 3 bases and J gave up 8 bases; unmatched junction bases: 4. The CDR3 is 14 residues long. CDR1 is SGHRS, CDR2 YFSETQ, per germline. CDR3 sequence: CASSSGTGGEPQHF. CDR3 in DNA: TGCGCCAGCAGCTCCGGGACAGGGGGTGAGCCCCAGCATTTT. Supplemented by reference TRBV5-1 and TRBJ1-5, the full variable domain reads KAGVTQTPRYLIKTRGQQVTLSCSPISGHRSVSWYQQTPGQGLQFLFEYFSETQRNKGNFPGRFSGRQFSNSRSEMNVSTLELGDSALYLCASSSGTGGEPQHFGDGTRLSIL.